The 10 T cell receptor beta chains reported below all come from one sample, sequenced in a study of blood T cell repertoires in COVID-19. The data were produced by immunoSEQ multiplex PCR, yet TCRdb's version contains in-frame clones alone and is incomplete. Altogether 350,000 to 550,000 clones are present, about 85% being singletons, with the ten largest covering under 2%. The sample was PBMCs or T cells enriched from blood (not recorded which). The receptors stem from a woman aged 18-30 years with acute COVID-19.

This chain links TRBV5-4 with TRBJ1-3; the D gene is possibly TRBD1 (6 bases). Germline V lookup: CDR1 SGHNT, CDR2 YYREEE (reference sequence). V lost 5 bases and J 8 bases, leaving 17 bases between the germline ends. The CDR3 spans 14 residues. CDR3 bases: TGTGCCAGCAGAGAATGGACAGCCGGGCACACCATATATTTT. As protein: CASREWTAGHTIYF.

This clone was recorded once. The V call is TRBV29-1, the J call TRBJ1-2; 8 bases agree with TRBD1. Germline V CDR1 and CDR2: SQVTM, ANQGSEA. After removal of 1 base from V and 2 bases from J, the junction contained 0 bases not matched to a gene. The CDR3 is made up of 13 amino acids. CDR3 in DNA: TGCAGCGTTGAAGGGACAGGGAACTATGGCTACACCTTC. Residues: CSVEGTGNYGYTF.

The V call is TRBV13, the J call TRBJ1-3; weak D call: TRBD1 (6 bases). Germline CDR1 is PRHDT and CDR2 is FYEKMQ (reference sequence). The CDR3 consists of 14 residues. Trimming shortened V by 7 bases and J by 6 bases, and 16 bases separated the two germline ends. CDR3 DNA sequence: TGTGCCAGCACCGGGACATTTAAAGAAAACACCATATATTTT. Amino acid sequence: CASTGTFKENTIYF. Filled out from reference TRBV13 and TRBJ1-3, the complete variable domain reads AAGVIQSPRHLIKEKRETATLKCYPIPRHDTVYWYQQGPGQDPQFLISFYEKMQSDKGSIPDRFSAQQFSDYHSELNMSSLELGDSALYFCASTGTFKENTIYFGEGSWLTVV.

J is TRBJ1-4 and V is TRBV2; 10 bases line up with TRBD1. Germline V gene lookup returns CDR1 SNHLY and CDR2 FYNNEI. The CDR3 runs to 17 residues. Trimming at V came to 3 bases and at J to 2 bases, leaving 6 bases not matched to a gene. DNA of the CDR3: TGTGCCAGCAGTGACCCGGGACAGGGGAGCACTAATGAAAAACTGTTTTTT. This encodes CASSDPGQGSTNEKLFF.

The chain has TRBV28 and TRBJ1-2; 8 bases agree with TRBD1. Trimming at V came to 4 bases and at J to 4 bases, leaving 5 bases not matched to a gene. Looked up from germline, CDR1 is MDHEN and CDR2 is SYDVKM. The CDR3 contains 14 residues. CDR3 sequence (DNA): TGTGCCAGCAGTTCAGGGGGCTGGGGCTATGGCTACACCTTC. Translated: CASSSGGWGYGYTF.

The chain carries TRBV7-2 and TRBJ2-1; D may be TRBD2 (5 bases). The V end lost 5 bases, the J end lost 0 bases, and 17 bases lay between the germline ends. CDR1 SGHTA and CDR2 FQGNSA come from the germline V gene. The CDR3 spans 17 residues. This CDR3 is CASSLPVGESSYNEQFF. CDR3 coding DNA: TGTGCCAGCAGCCTCCCGGTTGGGGAGAGCTCCTACAATGAGCAGTTCTTC.

This clone was counted only a few times. The V gene is TRBV5-6, the J gene TRBJ1-1; D is unresolved. V lost 2 bases and J 0 bases, leaving 11 bases between the germline ends. The CDR3 contains 15 residues. CDR1 is SGHDT and CDR2 is YYEEEE in the germline V gene. In nucleotides, the CDR3 is TGTGCCAGCAGCTTTTACGCCAGGTTGAACACTGAAGCTTTCTTT. It encodes CASSFYARLNTEAFF.

The chain links TRBV6-5 to TRBJ1-5; TRBD1 might be the D (6 bases). Trimming left V 5 bases short and J 7 bases short, with 15 bases between. Germline lookup yields CDR1 MNHEY and CDR2 SVGAGI. The CDR3 is made up of 14 amino acids. The CDR3 sequence: CASSRTEEKQPQHF. The CDR3 DNA sequence: TGTGCCAGCAGTCGGACAGAAGAAAAGCAGCCCCAGCATTTT.

J is TRBJ1-3 and V is TRBV19; possible D gene TRBD1, 5 bases. The CDR3 totals 14 residues. The V end was cut by 8 bases, the J end by 0 bases, with 11 bases between. Germline V gene lookup returns CDR1 LNHDA and CDR2 SQIVND (reference sequence). For the CDR3, the DNA is TGTGCCAGTGGGACTGCCCACTCTGGAAACACCATATATTTT. Residues: CASGTAHSGNTIYF.

This chain uses TRBV27 with TRBJ1-5; TRBD1 is a possible D gene (5 bases). Trimming removed 3 bases at V and 2 bases at J, with 11 bases between. The length of the CDR3 is 15 residues. CDR1 and CDR2 from the germline V gene are MNHEY and SMNVEV (reference sequence). The CDR3: CASSFGGEGNQPQHF. The CDR3 DNA sequence: TGTGCCAGCAGTTTTGGGGGGGAGGGCAATCAGCCCCAGCATTTT.